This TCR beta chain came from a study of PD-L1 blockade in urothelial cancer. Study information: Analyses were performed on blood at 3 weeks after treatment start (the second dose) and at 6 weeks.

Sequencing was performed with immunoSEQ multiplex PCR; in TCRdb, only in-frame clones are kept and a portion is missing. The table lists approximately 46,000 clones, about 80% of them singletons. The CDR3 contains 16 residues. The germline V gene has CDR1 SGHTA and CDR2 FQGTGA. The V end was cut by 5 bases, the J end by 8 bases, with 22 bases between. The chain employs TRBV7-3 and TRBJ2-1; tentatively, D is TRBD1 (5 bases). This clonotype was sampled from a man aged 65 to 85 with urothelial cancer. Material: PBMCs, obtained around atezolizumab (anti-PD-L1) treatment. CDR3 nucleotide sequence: TGTGCCAGCAGCCCCTCAAGGGGCGCAAAGGGCTATGAGCAGTTCTTC. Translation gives CASSPSRGAKGYEQFF.